These T cell receptor beta chains were read from a single sample in a study of T cells in Graves' hyperthyroidism and ophthalmopathy. MiXCR was run by TCRdb on the multiplex PCR reads, yielding one entry per CDR3 protein. The sample includes 550,000 to 700,000 distinct CDR3 sequences, about 45% of them seen just once. Sequences were obtained from peripheral blood or thyroid tissue (not recorded which). These receptors were obtained from an adult woman with Graves' disease, either hyperthyroidism or ophthalmopathy (not recorded which). CDR3s include the opening cysteine and the closing phenylalanine or tryptophan. The order of the fields is D gene, J gene, V gene, clone size, CDR3 protein, CDR3 DNA. A D gene is named only where the DNA matches it firmly. Rows may omit the clone size; those that give it use once, few, many or a size class.

>-|TRBJ1-5|TRBV24-1|-
CASSGGMRNQPQHF
TGTGCCAGCAGCGGGGGGATGAGGAATCAGCCCCAGCATTTT
>-|TRBJ2-2|TRBV11-2|many
CASRDYSTGELFF
TGTGCCAGCAGGGATTACAGCACCGGGGAGCTGTTTTTT
>-|TRBJ2-5|TRBV10-3|-
CAISESKGTGEETQYF
TGTGCCATCAGTGAGTCGAAAGGGACCGGCGAAGAGACCCAGTACTTC
>TRBD1|TRBJ1-3|TRBV12-3/TRBV12-4|-
CASRTGTDGNTIYF
TGTGCCAGCAGGACAGGGACGGACGGAAACACCATATATTTT
>-|TRBJ2-1|TRBV2|-
CASSLMVHNEQFF
TGTGCCAGCAGCCTAATGGTGCATAATGAGCAGTTCTTC
>TRBD1|TRBJ1-5|TRBV28|few
CASSLGRGRQPQHF
TGTGCCAGCAGTTTAGGGAGGGGGCGGCAGCCCCAGCATTTT
>TRBD1|TRBJ2-7|TRBV20-1|-
CSASDRGRSSYEQYF
TGCAGTGCTAGTGACAGGGGTAGGAGCTCCTACGAGCAGTACTTC
>TRBD1|TRBJ1-1|TRBV20-1|-
CSARVDRVNTEAFF
TGCAGTGCTAGGGTGGACAGGGTGAACACTGAAGCTTTCTTT
>TRBD2|TRBJ2-7|TRBV28|-
CASGLGDYNYEQYF
TGTGCCAGCGGCCTAGGGGACTACAACTACGAGCAGTACTTC
>-|TRBJ1-3|TRBV5-5|many
CASSSGTGYSGNTIYF
TGTGCCAGCAGCTCCGGGACTGGTTACTCTGGAAACACCATATATTTT
>-|TRBJ2-6|TRBV7-8|-
CASSAYRAF
TGTGCCAGCAGCGCGTACCGGGCTTTC
>-|TRBJ2-2|TRBV7-6|-
CASSSYRVNTGELFF
TGTGCCAGCAGCTCTTACAGGGTTAACACCGGGGAGCTGTTTTTT
>-|TRBJ1-5|TRBV6-6|-
CASSYSGQHF
TGTGCCAGCAGTTACTCAGGTCAGCATTTT
>TRBD1|TRBJ1-1|TRBV27|many
CASSLDRGMNTEAFF
TGTGCCAGCAGTCTCGACAGGGGTATGAACACTGAAGCTTTCTTT
>-|TRBJ1-2|TRBV19|many
CASSAGAINYGYTF
TGTGCCAGTAGTGCGGGGGCGATTAACTATGGCTACACCTTC
>-|TRBJ1-1|TRBV2|-
CASSEKGLGYTEAFF
TGTGCCAGCAGTGAGAAGGGACTGGGTTACACTGAAGCTTTCTTT
>-|TRBJ1-1|TRBV20-1|-
CSAKIGRRDTGAFF
TGCAGTGCCAAGATTGGACGGAGGGACACTGGAGCTTTCTTC
>-|TRBJ1-3|TRBV7-9|many
CASSLAGSSGNTIYF
TGTGCCAGCAGCTTAGCGGGTAGCTCTGGAAACACCATATATTTT
>-|TRBJ2-2|TRBV5-1|many
CASSARRPGDTGELFF
TGCGCCAGCAGCGCAAGGCGACCCGGCGACACCGGGGAGCTGTTTTTT